A single sample is the source of the 31 T cell receptor beta chains below, sequenced in a study of cytomegalovirus exposure and HLA in healthy donors. Some clones are missing from TCRdb's copy, which holds only in-frame ones; the method was immunoSEQ multiplex PCR. The sample gives approximately 200,000 clones, about 86% of which show up once; just under 3% is in the top ten. The sequenced sample consisted of PBMCs. These TCRs come from a woman between 18 and 29 years old in good health and CMV-seronegative.

The gene calls are TRBV5-1 and TRBJ1-1; no reliable D call. CDR3 length: 13 amino acids. The germline V and J ends were trimmed by 2 bases and 2 bases, with 7 bases remaining between them. Germline V gene sequence: CDR1 SGHRS, CDR2 YFSETQ. CDR3 in DNA: TGCGCCAGCAGCTTAGCTAGAAACACTGAAGCTTTCTTT. It translates to CASSLARNTEAFF. Supplemented by reference TRBV5-1 and TRBJ1-1, the full variable domain reads KAGVTQTPRYLIKTRGQQVTLSCSPISGHRSVSWYQQTPGQGLQFLFEYFSETQRNKGNFPGRFSGRQFSNSRSEMNVSTLELGDSALYLCASSLARNTEAFFGQGTRLTVV.

The V gene is TRBV7-2, the J gene TRBJ2-2; D is perhaps TRBD2 (6 bases). This CDR3 spans 16 amino acids. V dropped 3 bases and J dropped 5 bases, with 16 bases sitting between them. The germline CDR1 and CDR2 sequences are SGHTA and FQGNSA. The CDR3 DNA is TGTGCCAGCAGCTTGGCCCAGCGGAGGGGTACCGGGGAGCTGTTTTTT. It translates to CASSLAQRRGTGELFF.

The CDR3 sequence: CASSSEDPGELFF. The CDR3 bases are TGTGCCAGCAGTTCTGAGGATCCCGGGGAGCTGTTTTTT. V and J are TRBV2 and TRBJ2-2; D is unclear. From germline, CDR1 is SNHLY and CDR2 FYNNEI. Trimming stripped 5 bases from V and 6 bases from J, with 10 bases between. The CDR3 is 13 residues long.

The chain couples TRBV5-1 to TRBJ1-1; no clear D gene. Germline V gene data show CDR1 as SGHRS and CDR2 as YFSETQ. This CDR3 spans 14 amino acids. Trimming left V 2 bases short and J 6 bases short, with 14 bases between. Here the CDR3 reads CASSFRWSEAEAFF. The CDR3 coding sequence is TGCGCCAGCAGCTTTAGGTGGTCAGAGGCTGAAGCTTTCTTT.

This chain links TRBV28 with TRBJ2-7; the match to TRBD1 covers 11 bases. Germline V CDR1 and CDR2: MDHEN, SYDVKM. The CDR3 runs to 15 residues. Trimming took 6 bases from V and 5 from J; bases not matched to a gene: 9. This chain's CDR3 is CASRDRGRFLHEQYF. DNA of the CDR3: TGTGCCAGCAGGGACAGGGGGCGCTTTTTGCACGAGCAGTACTTC.

The J gene is TRBJ1-5, the V gene TRBV19; D is unresolved. The CDR3 length is 13 residues. CDR1 LNHDA and CDR2 SQIVND come from the germline V gene (reference sequence). V was clipped by 1 base and J by 4 bases, with 5 bases between them. Written as DNA, the CDR3 is TGTGCCAGTAGTATAGGCCAGAATCAGCCCCAGCATTTT. The encoded protein is CASSIGQNQPQHF. The full variable domain, completed using reference TRBV19 and TRBJ1-5, is DGGITQSPKYLFRKEGQNVTLSCEQNLNHDAMYWYRQDPGQGLRLIYYSQIVNDFQKGDIAEGYSVSREKKESFPLTVTSAQKNPTAFYLCASSIGQNQPQHFGDGTRLSIL.

The V gene is TRBV7-8, the J gene TRBJ2-3; 11 bases fit TRBD2. The V gene's germline CDR1 is SGHVS and CDR2 FQNEAQ. The CDR3 has 16 residues. Losses at the gene ends were 3 bases for V and 0 bases for J; bases not matched to a gene: 2. CDR3 residues: CASSFRLAGSTDTQYF. The CDR3 region has the DNA TGTGCCAGCAGCTTTCGACTAGCGGGGAGCACAGATACGCAGTATTTT.

A single count supports this clone. This rearrangement joins TRBV19 to TRBJ1-1; D not resolved. Germline-derived CDR1 and CDR2 are LNHDA and SQIVND (reference sequence). V was trimmed by 3 bases and J by 1 base, leaving 12 bases between them. This CDR3 spans 15 amino acids. CDR3 amino acids: CASSIGGGRNTEAFF. The DNA for the CDR3 is TGTGCCAGTAGTATTGGTGGCGGGAGGAACACTGAAGCTTTCTTT.

This clone occurred once. V gene TRBV10-3 combines with J gene TRBJ2-3; D possibly corresponds to TRBD2 (6 bases). Trimming left V 6 bases short and J 2 bases short, with 12 bases between. Germline V gene data show CDR1 as ENHRY and CDR2 as SYGVKD. CDR3 size: 14 residues. This chain's CDR3 is CAIRRGSDTDTQYF. CDR3 DNA: TGTGCCATCAGACGGGGGTCCGACACAGATACGCAGTATTTT.

This chain joins TRBV28 and TRBJ1-2; the match to TRBD1 covers 7 bases. Germline V gene data show CDR1 as MDHEN and CDR2 as SYDVKM. V shed 2 bases and J 0 bases; nucleotides not matched to a gene: 0. The CDR3 consists of 14 residues. CDR3 coding DNA: TGTGCCAGCAGTTTAGGGACAGCTAACTATGGCTACACCTTC. Protein product: CASSLGTANYGYTF.

V is TRBV5-1 and J is TRBJ2-5, with a weak D call TRBD1 (5 bases). Trimming cost V 1 base and J 5 bases, with 9 bases left between them. This CDR3 spans 13 amino acids. Looked up from germline, CDR1 is SGHRS and CDR2 is YFSETQ. The CDR3 nucleotides read TGCGCCAGCAGCTTGCAGGGTGGGGAGACCCAGTACTTC. As protein: CASSLQGGETQYF.

This clone occurred once. The chain couples TRBV5-3 to TRBJ1-2; 8 bases are shared with TRBD1. TRBV5-3 is an ORF, with its function uncertain. The junction had 5 bases not matched to a gene; V was cut back by 2 bases and J by 8 bases. The CDR3 is 13 residues long. The CDR3 sequence: CARSLSDRVGYTF. DNA for the CDR3: TGTGCCAGAAGCTTATCGGACAGGGTCGGCTACACCTTC.

The chain combines TRBV6-1 with TRBJ1-3; D might be TRBD1 (6 bases). The CDR3 is made up of 14 amino acids. Germline V lookup: CDR1 MNHNS, CDR2 SASEGT. With 2 bases removed from V and 8 bases from J, the gap between germline ends came to 13 bases. CDR3 amino acids: CASSETGKVDTIYF. In DNA form, the CDR3 reads TGTGCCAGCAGTGAAACAGGGAAGGTAGACACCATATATTTT.

J is TRBJ2-7 and V is TRBV29-1, with D perhaps matching TRBD2 (7 bases). The CDR3 covers 12 residues. Trimming removed 7 bases at V and 2 bases at J, with 12 bases between. CDR1 and CDR2 (germline): SQVTM, ANQGSEA. CDR3 in amino acids: CSAEGGAYEQYF. For the CDR3, the DNA is TGCAGCGCCGAAGGGGGGGCCTACGAGCAGTACTTC.

The V gene is TRBV5-4, the J gene TRBJ2-3, with 7 positions matching TRBD2. This CDR3 is 15 amino acids long. The trim removed 5 bases at V and 5 bases at J, leaving 11 bases unmatched. Germline V CDR1 and CDR2: SGHNT, YYREEE (reference sequence). Here the CDR3 reads CASRLGRERQDTQYF. DNA for the CDR3: TGTGCCAGCAGACTCGGGCGGGAGAGGCAAGATACGCAGTATTTT.

The chain combines TRBV9 with TRBJ2-7; 8 nucleotides match TRBD1. This CDR3 spans 18 amino acids. The ends lost 4 bases at V and 1 base at J; junction bases unmatched: 16. Looked up from germline, CDR1 is SGDLS and CDR2 is YYNGEE. Here the CDR3 reads CASSSGPAGQAQSYEQYF. The CDR3 nucleotides are TGTGCCAGCAGCTCCGGCCCGGCGGGACAGGCCCAATCCTACGAGCAGTACTTC.

V is TRBV27 and J is TRBJ2-3; tentative D call: TRBD1 (6 bases). The CDR3 spans 16 residues. V was shortened by 5 bases and J by 5 bases, with 20 bases between the two germline ends. From germline, CDR1 is MNHEY and CDR2 SMNVEV (reference sequence). The CDR3 sequence: CASSAGLHREIDTQYF. The CDR3 DNA sequence: TGTGCCAGCAGTGCCGGCCTACACAGGGAAATAGATACGCAGTATTTT.

The V gene is TRBV5-6, the J gene TRBJ2-7, with D maybe TRBD2 (6 bases). V lost 4 bases to trimming and J lost 4 bases, with 18 bases between them. This CDR3 has 15 residues. Germline-derived CDR1 and CDR2 are SGHDT and YYEEEE. The CDR3 DNA follows: TGTGCCAGCAGCCCTGGCCCGGGGGTTTTATACGAGCAGTACTTC. Translation: CASSPGPGVLYEQYF.

The rearrangement links TRBV6-1 to TRBJ2-5, with 7 nucleotides matching TRBD2. The germline V gene encodes CDR1 MNHNS and CDR2 SASEGT. V trimming: 1 base; J trimming: 2 bases; junction bases outside the gene matches: 4. The length of the CDR3 is 15 residues. DNA of the CDR3: TGTGCCAGCAGTGAAGGAGCGGGGAAGCAAGAGACCCAGTACTTC. Protein product: CASSEGAGKQETQYF.

This clone was found a few times. The chain is built from TRBV5-6 and TRBJ2-7; no clear D. The CDR3 has 15 residues. Germline V lookup: CDR1 SGHDT, CDR2 YYEEEE. V was clipped by 4 bases and J by 4 bases, with 18 bases between them. CDR3 loop: CASSHSRRVAYEQYF. DNA of the CDR3: TGTGCCAGCAGCCACAGCCGAAGAGTGGCGTACGAGCAGTACTTC.

The gene calls are TRBV11-2 and TRBJ2-5; D might be TRBD1 (6 bases). CDR1 and CDR2 (germline): SGHAT, FQNNGV. The CDR3 consists of 13 residues. Trimming pared 5 bases from V and 2 bases from J, leaving 9 bases between. The CDR3 coding sequence is TGTGCCAGCAGCCCGGGACAACAAGAGACCCAGTACTTC. This sequence encodes CASSPGQQETQYF.

The chain uses TRBV5-4 and TRBJ2-7; D perhaps matches TRBD2 (6 bases). With 2 bases removed from V and 4 bases from J, the gap between germline ends came to 10 bases. In germline, CDR1 is SGHNT, CDR2 YYREEE (reference sequence). The CDR3 extends over 13 amino acids. CDR3 in DNA: TGTGCCAGCAGCTTCGGGGGTTCTTACGAGCAGTACTTC. Its translation is CASSFGGSYEQYF.

The chain combines TRBV11-2 with TRBJ1-5; tentative D call: TRBD1 (6 bases). V was shortened by 5 bases and J by 5 bases, with 16 bases between the two germline ends. Germline V lookup: CDR1 SGHAT, CDR2 FQNNGV. The CDR3 contains 15 residues. The CDR3: CASSPSPGEDQPQHF. CDR3 in DNA: TGTGCCAGCAGCCCGAGCCCAGGGGAAGATCAGCCCCAGCATTTT.

The chain employs TRBV2 and TRBJ2-1, with D possibly TRBD2 on 7 matching bases. This CDR3 has 19 amino acids. CDR1 is SNHLY and CDR2 is FYNNEI in the germline V gene. Trimming removed 5 bases from V and 4 bases from J, with 27 bases in between. The CDR3 sequence: CASSPRGNLAEKGYNEQFF. The CDR3 nucleotides are TGTGCCAGCAGTCCAAGGGGGAATCTAGCGGAGAAAGGGTACAATGAGCAGTTCTTC.

The CDR3: CASSLVGVGEETQYF. CDR3 nucleotides: TGTGCCAGCAGCTTAGTCGGTGTAGGGGAAGAGACCCAGTACTTC. This chain joins TRBV7-9 and TRBJ2-5, with D perhaps TRBD1 (5 bases). Trimming removed 1 base at V and 3 bases at J, with 12 bases between. The CDR3 spans 15 residues. Germline loops: CDR1 SEHNR, CDR2 FQNEAQ (reference sequence).

The rearrangement joins TRBV15 to TRBJ1-1; D call uncertain. The CDR3 consists of 14 residues. The germline V and J ends were trimmed by 2 bases and 1 base, with 8 bases remaining between them. Germline CDR1 and CDR2: LNHNV and YYDKDF (reference sequence). This chain's CDR3 is CATSRPGENTEAFF. The CDR3 DNA reads as TGTGCCACCAGCAGACCCGGGGAGAACACTGAAGCTTTCTTT.

The chain uses TRBV30 and TRBJ1-3; no definite D call. This CDR3 is 13 amino acids long. From germline, CDR1 is GTSNPN and CDR2 SVGIG (reference sequence). The V and J ends lost 1 base and 3 bases respectively, with 7 bases between them. As DNA, the CDR3 is TGTGCCTGGAGTGCCTCTTTTGGAAACACCATATATTTT. Protein product: CAWSASFGNTIYF.

V gene TRBV6-6 combines with J gene TRBJ1-5; no reliable D call. Trimming removed 5 bases from V and 5 bases from J, with 10 bases in between. Germline CDR1 and CDR2: MNHNY and SVGAGI (reference sequence). The length of the CDR3 is 13 residues. Here the CDR3 reads CASSTETYQPQHF. The CDR3 DNA is TGTGCCAGCAGTACAGAGACCTATCAGCCCCAGCATTTT.

The rearrangement joins TRBV19 to TRBJ2-3; possibly TRBD1 for D (6 bases). The CDR3 runs to 13 residues. The germline V and J ends were trimmed by 5 bases and 5 bases, with 11 bases remaining between them. The V gene's germline CDR1 is LNHDA and CDR2 SQIVND (reference sequence). The CDR3 region is CASSATGRDTQYF. The CDR3 DNA reads as TGTGCCAGTAGTGCTACAGGGAGAGATACGCAGTATTTT.

V is TRBV2 and J is TRBJ2-7, with TRBD2 identical over 10 bases. The CDR3 is made up of 17 amino acids. CDR1 is SNHLY and CDR2 is FYNNEI in the germline V gene. J was trimmed by 4 bases and V by 3 bases; bases with no gene match: 12. CDR3 in amino acids: CASSDRGASGRSYEQYF. The CDR3 DNA is TGTGCCAGCAGTGATAGGGGGGCTAGCGGGAGATCGTACGAGCAGTACTTC.

The rearrangement links TRBV28 to TRBJ2-3; D is perhaps TRBD2 (6 bases). CDR1 is MDHEN and CDR2 is SYDVKM in the germline V gene. V lost 3 bases and J lost 2, with 9 bases in between. The CDR3 extends over 14 amino acids. CDR3 DNA: TGTGCCAGCAGTTTTGGAGGGGTCACAGATACGCAGTATTTT. The encoded protein is CASSFGGVTDTQYF.